The 10 T cell receptor beta chains given below trace back to one sample, sequenced in a study of blood T cell repertoires in COVID-19. This table comes from immunoSEQ multiplex PCR, and its TCRdb copy is limited to in-frame clones, with some not included. The data contain more than 85,000 clones, 80% to 85% of them singletons. The material sequenced was peripheral blood. The receptor source for this set is a man between 60 and 75 years old with acute or convalescent COVID-19.

This clone was counted only a few times. The V call is TRBV15, the J call TRBJ2-1, with D possibly TRBD2 on 6 matching bases. From germline, CDR1 is LNHNV and CDR2 YYDKDF (reference sequence). Trimming took off 0 bases at V and 0 bases at J, with 9 bases between the two ends. The CDR3 has 16 amino acids. This CDR3 reads CATSRDLANSYNEQFF. Written as DNA, the CDR3 is TGTGCCACCAGCAGAGATCTAGCGAACTCCTACAATGAGCAGTTCTTC.

V gene TRBV9 combines with J gene TRBJ1-2, with unresolved D. Per germline, CDR1 SGDLS and CDR2 YYNGEE. Trimming shortened V by 4 bases and J by 5 bases, and 9 bases separated the two germline ends. The CDR3 is 12 residues long. The DNA of the CDR3 is TGTGCCAGCAGCCCGGGGAGATATGGCTACACCTTC. Its translation is CASSPGRYGYTF.

The chain joins TRBV6-5 to TRBJ1-1, with 9 bases lining up with TRBD1. V gave up 5 bases and J gave up 6 bases; unmatched junction bases: 7. CDR3 length equals 14 residues. Germline CDR1 is MNHEY and CDR2 is SVGAGI. CDR3 DNA sequence: TGTGCCAGCAGTACAGGGGGCATTCGTGCTGAAGCTTTCTTT. Its protein is CASSTGGIRAEAFF.

The V call is TRBV5-4, the J call TRBJ2-1, with 12 bases fitting TRBD2. CDR1 and CDR2 (germline): SGHNT, YYREEE (reference sequence). The length of the CDR3 is 18 residues. Trimming at V came to 3 bases and at J to 5 bases, leaving 12 bases not matched to a gene. The CDR3 protein is CASSYGPGTSGRNNEQFF. The CDR3 region has the DNA TGTGCCAGCAGCTATGGGCCCGGGACTAGCGGGCGGAACAATGAGCAGTTCTTC.

The chain joins TRBV28 to TRBJ1-5; 7 bases fit TRBD1. The CDR3 totals 17 residues. Germline V gene data show CDR1 as MDHEN and CDR2 as SYDVKM. V lost 6 bases and J lost 6; bases outside the gene matches: 17. The CDR3 bases are TGTGCCAGCAGCACAGGGGCCTCGACAGGGTGGGGTCAGCCCCAGCATTTT. Its translation: CASSTGASTGWGQPQHF.

The V gene is TRBV6-5, the J gene TRBJ1-2; D remains unclear. The germline V gene encodes CDR1 MNHEY and CDR2 SVGAGI. The germline V and J ends were trimmed by 2 bases and 6 bases, with 10 bases remaining between them. The CDR3 loop spans 13 amino acids. The DNA for the CDR3 is TGTGCCAGCAGTTACGGTCAGGAAGATGGCTACACCTTC. Its translation is CASSYGQEDGYTF.

V usage is TRBV27 and J usage is TRBJ2-7; D not resolved. The CDR3 is 14 amino acids. Germline V gene lookup returns CDR1 MNHEY and CDR2 SMNVEV (reference sequence). The V end lost 5 bases, the J end lost 0 bases, and 11 bases lay between the germline ends. Written as DNA, the CDR3 is TGTGCCAGCAGTCCCTCGGTAAGCTCCTACGAGCAGTACTTC. Translation gives CASSPSVSSYEQYF.

This clone is categorized as medium-sized. The CDR3: CASSPGTVSGELFF. DNA for the CDR3: TGTGCCAGCAGTCCCGGGACAGTTTCCGGGGAGCTGTTTTTT. The J gene is TRBJ2-2, the V gene TRBV6-2 or TRBV6-3, with 7 nucleotides matching TRBD1. The CDR3 consists of 14 residues. CDR1 is MNHEY and CDR2 is SVGEGT in the germline V gene. Losses at the gene ends were 5 bases for V and 6 bases for J; bases not matched to a gene: 6.

The J gene is TRBJ2-2, the V gene TRBV5-8, with 8 bases identical to TRBD1. V shed 4 bases, J shed 5 bases, and the junction held 7 bases outside the gene matches. The CDR3 covers 15 residues. Germline V gives CDR1 SGHTS, CDR2 YDEGEE. In DNA form, the CDR3 reads TGTGCCAGCAGCCCCGGGACAGGAAGGACCGGGGAGCTGTTTTTT. Translating gives CASSPGTGRTGELFF.

The chain links TRBV7-6 to TRBJ1-2, with TRBD1 as a possible D gene (6 bases). The V gene lost 5 bases and the J gene lost 7 bases, with 14 bases spanning the gap. The V gene's germline CDR1 is SGHVS and CDR2 FNYEAQ. This CDR3 region has 13 residues. The CDR3 region is CASSPTGYGGYTF. The CDR3 nucleotides read TGTGCCAGCAGCCCGACAGGATACGGTGGCTACACCTTC.